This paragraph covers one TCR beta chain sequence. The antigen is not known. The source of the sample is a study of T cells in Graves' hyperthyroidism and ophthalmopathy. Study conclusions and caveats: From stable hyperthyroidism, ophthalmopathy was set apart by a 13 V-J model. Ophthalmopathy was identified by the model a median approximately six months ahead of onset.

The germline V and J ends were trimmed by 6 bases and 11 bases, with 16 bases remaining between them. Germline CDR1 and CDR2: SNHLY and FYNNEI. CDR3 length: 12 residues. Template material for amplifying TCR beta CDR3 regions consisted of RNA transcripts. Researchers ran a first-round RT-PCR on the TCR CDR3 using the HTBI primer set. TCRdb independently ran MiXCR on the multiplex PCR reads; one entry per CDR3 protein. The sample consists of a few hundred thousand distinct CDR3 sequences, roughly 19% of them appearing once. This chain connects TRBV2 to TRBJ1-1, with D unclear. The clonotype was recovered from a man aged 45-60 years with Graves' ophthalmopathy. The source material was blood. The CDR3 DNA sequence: TGTGCCAGCAGCGACCGGCCACAGATGGCTTTCTTT. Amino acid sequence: CASSDRPQMAFF.